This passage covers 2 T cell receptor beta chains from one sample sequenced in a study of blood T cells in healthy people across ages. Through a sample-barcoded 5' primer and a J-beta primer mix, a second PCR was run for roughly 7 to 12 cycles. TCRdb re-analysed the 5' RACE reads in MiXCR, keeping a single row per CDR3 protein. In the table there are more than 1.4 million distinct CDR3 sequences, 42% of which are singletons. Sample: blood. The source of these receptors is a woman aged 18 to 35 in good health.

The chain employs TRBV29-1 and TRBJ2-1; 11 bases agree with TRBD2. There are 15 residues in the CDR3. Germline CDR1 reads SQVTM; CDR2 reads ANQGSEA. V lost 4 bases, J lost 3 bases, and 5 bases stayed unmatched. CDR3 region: CSVGSGRASYNEQFF. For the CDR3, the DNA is TGCAGCGTTGGTAGCGGGAGGGCCAGCTACAATGAGCAGTTCTTC.

The CDR3 DNA reads TGTGCCAGCAGTTCCCCGGACAGGGCCTTTGGTGACGAGCAGTACTTC. It yields the protein CASSSPDRAFGDEQYF. The rearrangement uses TRBV28 and TRBJ2-7; TRBD1 matches at 8 bases. The germline gives CDR1 MDHEN, CDR2 SYDVKM. V was pared by 4 bases and J by 5 bases, with 13 bases of the junction left unmatched. This CDR3 region has 16 residues.